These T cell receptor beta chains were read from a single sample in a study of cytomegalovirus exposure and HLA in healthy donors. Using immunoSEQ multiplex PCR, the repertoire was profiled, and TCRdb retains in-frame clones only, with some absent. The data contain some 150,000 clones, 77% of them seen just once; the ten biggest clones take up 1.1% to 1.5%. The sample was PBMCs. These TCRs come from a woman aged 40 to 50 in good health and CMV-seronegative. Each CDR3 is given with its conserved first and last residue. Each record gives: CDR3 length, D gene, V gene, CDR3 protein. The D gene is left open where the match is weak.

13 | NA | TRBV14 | CASSPQGLYEQYF
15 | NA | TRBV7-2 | CASSLKSGTNYGYTF
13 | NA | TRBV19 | CASSIRGSNEQFF
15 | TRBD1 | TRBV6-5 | CASSPAGQGGEKLFF
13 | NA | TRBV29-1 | CSAWDGTNQPQHF
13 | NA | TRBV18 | CASSPSTGSGYTF
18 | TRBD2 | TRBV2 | CASSEEWASGGSQETQYF
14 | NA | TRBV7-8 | CASRLSGSNQPQHF
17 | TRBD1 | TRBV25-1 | CASSESRGLGTNEKLFF
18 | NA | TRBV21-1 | CASSKAGLAGSSSYEQYF
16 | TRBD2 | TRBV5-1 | CASSLGASGFYNEQFF
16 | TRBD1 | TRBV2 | CASSGVGGPFGETQYF
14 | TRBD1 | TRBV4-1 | CASSQGDRDTEAFF
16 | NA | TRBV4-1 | CASSQVGVAGNQPQHF
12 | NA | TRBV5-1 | CASSSTGNEAFF
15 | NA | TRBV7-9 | CASRAGNGRNQPQHF
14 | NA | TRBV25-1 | CASSEPRQYNEQFF
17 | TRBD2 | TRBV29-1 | CSVEASSGDFPADTQYF
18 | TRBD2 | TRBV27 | CASSQLPRTSGSCNEQFF
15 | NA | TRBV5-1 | CASSFSGRNSETQYF
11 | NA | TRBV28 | CATLREYGYTF
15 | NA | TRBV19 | CASSRFWGGNQPQHF
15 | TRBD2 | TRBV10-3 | CAITSSGGNSYEQYF
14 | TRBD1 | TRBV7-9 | CASSAGTGYGKLFF
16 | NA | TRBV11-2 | CASSPRTGLYGDGYTF
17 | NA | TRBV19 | CASSVGRFLGGLGEQYF